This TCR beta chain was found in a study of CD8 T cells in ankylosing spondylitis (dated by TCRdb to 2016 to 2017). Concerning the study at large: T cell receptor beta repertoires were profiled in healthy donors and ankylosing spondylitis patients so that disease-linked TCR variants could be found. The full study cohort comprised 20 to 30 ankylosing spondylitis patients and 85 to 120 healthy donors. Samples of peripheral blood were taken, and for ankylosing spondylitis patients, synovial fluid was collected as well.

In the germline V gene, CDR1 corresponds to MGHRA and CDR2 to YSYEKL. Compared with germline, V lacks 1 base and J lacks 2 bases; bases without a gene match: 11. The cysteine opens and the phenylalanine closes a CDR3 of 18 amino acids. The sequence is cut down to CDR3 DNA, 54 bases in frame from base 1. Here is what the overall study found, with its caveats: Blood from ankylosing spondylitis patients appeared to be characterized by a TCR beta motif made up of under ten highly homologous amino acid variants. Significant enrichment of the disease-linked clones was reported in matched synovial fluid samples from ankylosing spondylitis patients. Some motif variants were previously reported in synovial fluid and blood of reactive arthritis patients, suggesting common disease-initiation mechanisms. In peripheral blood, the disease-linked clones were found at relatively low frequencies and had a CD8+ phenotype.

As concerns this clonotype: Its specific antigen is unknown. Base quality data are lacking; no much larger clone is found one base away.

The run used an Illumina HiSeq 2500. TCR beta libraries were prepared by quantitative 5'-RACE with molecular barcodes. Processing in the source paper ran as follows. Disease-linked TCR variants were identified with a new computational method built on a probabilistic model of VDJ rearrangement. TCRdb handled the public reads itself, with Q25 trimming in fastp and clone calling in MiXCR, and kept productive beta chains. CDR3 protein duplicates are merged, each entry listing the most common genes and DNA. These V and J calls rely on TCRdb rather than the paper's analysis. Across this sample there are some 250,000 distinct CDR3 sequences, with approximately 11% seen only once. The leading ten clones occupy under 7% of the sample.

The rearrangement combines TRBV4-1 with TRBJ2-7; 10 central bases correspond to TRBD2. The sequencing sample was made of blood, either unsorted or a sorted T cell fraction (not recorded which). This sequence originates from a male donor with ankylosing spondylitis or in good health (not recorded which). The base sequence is TGCGCCAGCAGCCAAGGGGGGATACTAGCGGGGAAGACCTACGAGCAGTACTTC. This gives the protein CASSQGGILAGKTYEQYF.